Included here is one TCR beta chain sequence, with context. This clone's antigen is unknown. No clone much larger than this one lies a single base away; base qualities are absent. Inclusive of the bounding cysteine and phenylalanine, the CDR3 is 15 residues long. Only CDR3 DNA is held: 45 bases, read in frame from base 1. Based on the germline V gene (reference sequence), the CDR1 and CDR2 sequences are SGHNT and YYREEE. Here V drops 5 bases and J drops 4 bases, and the junction holds 6 bases not matched to any gene. The sample originates from a study of a mutant IDH1 vaccine in newly diagnosed glioma (dated by TCRdb to about 2021). In the study overall: Vaccination began 4-6 weeks after radiotherapy alone, or alongside temozolomide cycles in the chemotherapy-containing groups. Of the approximately 30 treated patients, about 62% were male and about 40% were female, and the mean age was roughly 40 years. Before enrollment, patients had received standard therapy of radiotherapy alone, temozolomide alone, or radiochemotherapy with temozolomide; most received the combination. The week-35 safety follow-up took place at visit V12, and the week-47 end of study took place at visit V13. Peripheral blood was drawn at six visits: V03 (baseline), V05, V07, V10, V12 and V13. For exploratory analyses, longitudinal TCRB deep sequencing was carried out in more than 20 treated patients wherever samples were available. What the research found in general, with its limitations: The authors noted that analyses of patient blood samples could not be reproduced because of sample limitations. Changes in the top peripheral T cell clonotypes picked up by TCRB sequencing did not appear to be linked to pseudoprogression. Selection of PBMC samples for TCRB deep sequencing was based on availability. Vaccine-induced immune responses across multiple MHC alleles were detected in approximately 94% of patients.

The library came from the immunoSEQ multiplex PCR assay. The hsTCRB Kit was used according to the manufacturer's protocol to amplify rearranged TCR beta chain sequences. An Illumina MiSeq was used to sequence the TCRB libraries. The source study handled its data this way. The proprietary platform of the kit vendor was used for demultiplexing, trimming and gene mapping. The table comes from immuneACCESS by way of TCRdb, which keeps in-frame sequences with V and J called. Part of the clones is missing from these tables; in studies checked, under half for an unresolved V gene and the rest for unknown reasons. The V and J calls and clone size are taken from that table; D and trimming were inferred from the DNA. The sample has tens of thousands of clones on record, 70% to 85% of them singletons. The ten most abundant clones make up roughly 5.4% of the sample. The time point label, as the study defines it: week 47, end of study. Each vaccine dose, consisting of 300 ug of a 20-mer mutant IDH1 peptide in Montanide, was administered subcutaneously with topical imiquimod. Eight vaccinations were administered to patients in weeks 1, 3, 5, 7, 11, 15, 19 and 23, corresponding to visits V03 through V10. Donors had newly diagnosed WHO grade 3 or 4 IDH1-mutant astrocytomas with loss of nuclear ATRX. The samples were drawn from NOA16, a multicentre, single-arm, open-label phase I trial in Germany that tested a mutant IDH1 peptide vaccine in humans for the first time. Genomic DNA for TCRB sequencing was extracted from EDTA blood using the DNeasy Blood and Tissue Kit.

Material: PBMCs, obtained from a glioma patient whose treatment included an IDH1 peptide vaccine. The chain links TRBV5-4 with TRBJ2-1; TRBD2 fits 10 bases in the junction. The TCR was taken from a man in his fifties or sixties with glioma. The nucleotide sequence is given as TGTGCCAGCAGTTCCGGGACTAGCGCATACAATGAGCAGTTCTTC. Translation gives CASSSGTSAYNEQFF.